These 29 T cell receptor delta chains were sequenced from one sample in a study of delta chains in infants with herpesvirus infections. Gamma-chain- and delta-chain-specific primers converted PBMC RNA into TCR cDNA. TCRdb fed the RT-PCR reads to CATT. This sample carries 1,300 to 1,500 delta-chain clones, 25% to 30% of them seen once, and the ten largest clones take less than 7.5%. The source material was peripheral blood, sampled at time point 1 of longitudinal follow-up. These receptors were taken from a human donor who was a Ugandan infant, either HIV-exposed or HIV-unexposed (not recorded which).

This clone was recorded a few times. The chain combines TRDV1 with TRDJ1; TRDD3 matches at 11 bases. CDR1 and CDR2 (germline): TSWWSYY, QGS. The CDR3 is 21 amino acids. The J segment lost 0 bases and the V segment lost 4 bases, leaving 19 bases of the junction unmatched. In nucleotides, the CDR3 is TGTGCTCTTGGGGTTGTGGCCTTCCGACGTGGGGGATACGGGTACACCGATAAACTCATCTTT. It encodes CALGVVAFRRGGYGYTDKLIF.

V usage is TRDV1 and J usage is TRDJ2, with 13 bases matching TRDD3. The V gene end was trimmed by 2 bases and the J gene end by 1 base; junction bases not matched to a gene: 22. Per germline, CDR1 TSWWSYY and CDR2 QGS. The CDR3 sequence is 24 residues long. The CDR3 sequence: CALGEGLPTWDWGIRSGLTAQLFF. CDR3 bases: TGTGCTCTTGGGGAAGGCCTTCCTACGTGGGACTGGGGGATACGAAGTGGTTTGACAGCACAACTCTTCTTT.

As DNA, the CDR3 is TGTGCCTGTGACACCGTACTGGGGGGCTCCTGGGACACCCGACAGATGTTTTTC. Protein product: CACDTVLGGSWDTRQMFF. The chain links TRDV2 to TRDJ3; 8 positions agree with TRDD3. V gave up 0 bases and J gave up 0 bases; unmatched junction bases: 3. CDR3 size: 18 residues. The germline gives CDR1 GEAIGNYY, CDR2 EKD.

The chain couples TRDV1 to TRDJ1, with 9 bases fitting TRDD3. This CDR3 region has 22 residues. CDR1 is TSWWSYY, CDR2 QGS, per germline. Trimming cost V 2 bases and J 0 bases; bases outside gene matches: 22. CDR3 in DNA: TGTGCTCTTGGGGAATGCCCGGACGTCCTGGGGGATTCTAAGTCAGACACCGATAAACTCATCTTT. Amino acids: CALGECPDVLGDSKSDTDKLIF.

J is TRDJ1 and V is TRDV1, with 11 nucleotides matching TRDD3. Trimming took 6 bases from V and 6 from J; bases not matched to a gene: 39. Germline values: CDR1 TSWWSYY, CDR2 QGS. The CDR3 has 25 residues. The CDR3 DNA sequence: TGTGCTCTTGGAGAGGGCATGCTCCCTCACCAATCGTACTGGGGGATAAATTTCCCCTTTCATAAACTCATCTTT. Its translation: CALGEGMLPHQSYWGINFPFHKLIF.

The chain carries TRDV3 and TRDJ1; unclear D gene. Per germline, CDR1 TVYSNPD and CDR2 GDNSRS (reference sequence). V was trimmed by 4 bases and J by 4 bases, leaving 13 bases between them. The CDR3 has 12 amino acids. CDR3 bases: TGTGCCTCCCGAGGGGCGTACGATAAACTCATCTTT. The encoded protein is CASRGAYDKLIF. The full variable domain, with the rest looked up from reference TRDV3 and TRDJ1, is CDKVTQSSPDQTVASGSEVVLLCTYDTVYSNPDLFWYRIRPDYSFQFVFYGDNSRSEGADFTQGRFSVKHILTQKAFHLVISPVRTEDSATYYCASRGAYDKLIFGKGTRVTVEP.

The J gene was reported as TRDJ3; the V gene went uncalled. The CDR3 contains 10 residues. This chain's CDR3 is CAWDTRQMFF. The DNA for the CDR3 is TGCGCCTGGGACACCCGACAGATGTTTTTC.

The chain has TRDV2 and TRDJ2; 8 bases align to TRDD3. Germline V gene data show CDR1 as GEAIGNYY and CDR2 as EKD. V was pared by 3 bases and J by 3 bases, with 5 bases of the junction left unmatched. The CDR3 extends over 15 amino acids. CDR3: CACDSVLGVTAQLFF. The CDR3 nucleotides read TGTGCCTGTGACTCCGTACTGGGGGTGACAGCACAACTCTTCTTT.

This clone was picked up a small number of times. The chain employs TRDV2 and TRDJ3, with D perhaps TRDD3 (5 bases). Germline loops: CDR1 GEAIGNYY, CDR2 EKD. The CDR3 covers 17 residues. With 3 bases removed from V and 0 bases from J, the gap between germline ends came to 11 bases. The CDR3 region is CACDGVYGSWDTRQMFF. The CDR3 bases are TGTGCCTGTGACGGGGTATACGGCTCCTGGGACACCCGACAGATGTTTTTC.

DNA for the CDR3: TGTGCCTGTTCTAACTTACTGGGGGATACGCGGAGCTCCTGGGACACCCGACAGATGTTTTTC. This encodes CACSNLLGDTRSSWDTRQMFF. The chain is built from TRDV2 and TRDJ3; 13 nucleotides agree with TRDD3. Germline trimming cut 6 bases from V and 0 bases from J; bases unmatched to any gene: 13. Germline V lookup: CDR1 GEAIGNYY, CDR2 EKD. The CDR3 is made up of 21 amino acids.

This clone has just a few counts. The chain combines TRDV1 with TRDJ1; 8 bases align to TRDD3. Trimming took 1 base from V and 0 from J; bases not matched to a gene: 16. Germline-derived CDR1 and CDR2 are TSWWSYY and QGS. The CDR3 sequence is 20 residues long. DNA for the CDR3: TGTGCTCTTGGGGAACCCATTGACCGAAGTACTGGGGGGTACACCGATAAACTCATCTTT. Residues: CALGEPIDRSTGGYTDKLIF.

The rearrangement uses TRAV29/DV5 and TRDJ1, with TRDD3 matching over 8 bases. Germline V gene data show CDR1 as NSMFDY and CDR2 as ISSIKDK. The CDR3 is made up of 22 amino acids. Trimming took 4 bases from V and 0 from J; bases not matched to a gene: 29. CDR3: CAAVLPSTGGPGGNFYTDKLIF. The DNA for the CDR3 is TGTGCAGCAGTCCTACCTTCTACTGGGGGTCCCGGGGGGAACTTCTACACCGATAAACTCATCTTT.

The chain is built from TRDV3 and TRDJ1; no definite D call. V lost 4 bases, J lost 0 bases, and 12 bases lay in between. The CDR3 is 13 amino acids. Germline V lookup: CDR1 TVYSNPD, CDR2 GDNSRS (reference sequence). In DNA form, the CDR3 reads TGTGCCTATTCCCACCGACACACCGATAAACTCATCTTT. Residues: CAYSHRHTDKLIF. The full variable domain, with the rest looked up from reference TRDV3 and TRDJ1, is CDKVTQSSPDQTVASGSEVVLLCTYDTVYSNPDLFWYRIRPDYSFQFVFYGDNSRSEGADFTQGRFSVKHILTQKAFHLVISPVRTEDSATYYCAYSHRHTDKLIFGKGTRVTVEP.

This clone was detected only a few times. The V and J genes are TRDV2 and TRDJ3; TRDD3 agrees at 12 bases. V dropped 3 bases and J dropped 2; count of bases not matched to a gene: 7. There are 19 residues in the CDR3. CDR1 GEAIGNYY and CDR2 EKD come from the germline V gene. The CDR3 loop reads CACDALPGGYAWDTRQMFF. The CDR3 coding sequence is TGTGCCTGTGACGCCCTTCCTGGGGGATACGCCTGGGACACCCGACAGATGTTTTTC.

This chain links TRDV1 with TRDJ1, with a tentative D call TRDD2 (5 bases). Germline V gene data show CDR1 as TSWWSYY and CDR2 as QGS. CDR3 length: 18 amino acids. V lost 3 bases and J 0 bases, leaving 20 bases between the germline ends. The CDR3 here is CALGDSLLRPWYTDKLIF. CDR3 in DNA: TGTGCTCTTGGGGACAGCCTTCTGAGACCGTGGTACACCGATAAACTCATCTTT.

This clone was counted a few times. The chain carries TRDV1 and TRDJ1; possible D gene TRDD3, 5 bases. The CDR3 loop spans 17 amino acids. Germline V CDR1 and CDR2: TSWWSYY, QGS. The ends were cut back, 9 bases at V and 0 bases at J, with 23 bases in the middle. The CDR3 DNA reads TGTGCTCTCCTATCGGTTGTGGGATTCCCGTACACCGATAAACTCATCTTT. It specifies CALLSVVGFPYTDKLIF.

This chain connects TRDV1 to TRDJ1, with D maybe TRDD3 (6 bases). CDR1 TSWWSYY and CDR2 QGS come from the germline V gene. There are 15 residues in the CDR3. The V end lost 4 bases, the J end lost 3 bases, and 15 bases lay between the germline ends. The CDR3 DNA reads as TGTGCTCTTGGGGCGTCCCGGGGATCGGCCGATAAACTCATCTTT. Amino acids: CALGASRGSADKLIF.

This clone has just a few counts. This chain's CDR3 is CALGDPTPTRVLGDTLGFNKLIF. CDR3 coding DNA: TGTGCTCTTGGGGACCCCACCCCCACCCGTGTACTGGGGGATACGCTTGGTTTCAATAAACTCATCTTT. The chain links TRDV1 to TRDJ1, with 13 bases fitting TRDD3. The V and J ends lost 3 bases and 6 bases, in that order; junction bases with no gene match: 28. The CDR3 is made up of 23 amino acids. Germline V CDR1 and CDR2: TSWWSYY, QGS.

This chain joins TRDV1 and TRDJ1; D not certain. The germline gives CDR1 TSWWSYY, CDR2 QGS. This CDR3 contains 18 residues. Trimming removed 8 bases from V and 3 bases from J, with 28 bases in between. The CDR3 loop reads CALMLLRVPTPGPDKLIF. The CDR3 DNA reads TGTGCTCTTATGCTGCTAAGGGTACCCACACCCGGGCCCGATAAACTCATCTTT.

V usage is TRDV1 and J usage is TRDJ1, with D tentatively TRDD3 (5 bases). Per the germline V gene, CDR1 is TSWWSYY and CDR2 is QGS. The CDR3 sequence is 20 residues long. The germline V and J ends were trimmed by 0 bases and 6 bases, with 29 bases remaining between them. Here the CDR3 DNA reads TGTGCTCTTGGGGAACTAGTCGGTAAACTAAGGACGGACGGATATAATAAACTCATCTTT. Translating gives CALGELVGKLRTDGYNKLIF.

CDR3 in amino acids: CALGDPFLPTGSDCTKLFF. The CDR3 DNA is TGTGCTCTTGGGGATCCGTTCCTTCCTACAGGATCCGACTGTACTAAACTCTTCTTT. The J gene is TRDJ2, the V gene TRDV1; 9 bases line up with TRDD2. The CDR3 covers 19 residues. Germline trimming cut 3 bases from V and 12 bases from J; bases unmatched to any gene: 23. Looked up from germline, CDR1 is TSWWSYY and CDR2 is QGS.

The CDR3: CALGPRWGTPFGDKLIF. In nucleotides, the CDR3 is TGTGCTCTTGGGCCTAGGTGGGGGACACCCTTTGGCGATAAACTCATCTTT. J is TRDJ1 and V is TRDV1; the match to TRDD3 covers 7 bases. This CDR3 region has 17 residues. V was pared by 5 bases and J by 4 bases, with 16 bases of the junction left unmatched. Germline V gene data show CDR1 as TSWWSYY and CDR2 as QGS.

This rearrangement joins TRDV1 to TRDJ1; the D gene is possibly TRDD3 (5 bases). Trimming removed 3 bases at V and 1 base at J, with 30 bases between. Germline V gene data show CDR1 as TSWWSYY and CDR2 as QGS. CDR3 length: 21 residues. CDR3 in DNA: TGTGCTCTTGGGGACCGCTCTACGGAATACGCAATACAAAACCTCACCGATAAACTCATCTTT. Encoded protein: CALGDRSTEYAIQNLTDKLIF.

The V and J genes are TRDV1 and TRDJ1; tentative D call: TRDD2 (7 bases). V was trimmed by 1 base and J by 4 bases, leaving 34 bases between them. Germline lookup yields CDR1 TSWWSYY and CDR2 QGS. The CDR3 contains 22 residues. The chain's CDR3 is CALGERPDNSYATWGPRDKLIF. The CDR3 bases are TGTGCTCTTGGGGAACGGCCCGATAATTCCTACGCGACCTGGGGCCCCCGCGATAAACTCATCTTT.

A note on this clone: This clone may be a read error of a much larger clone one base away. The chain joins TRDV2 to TRDJ1; 9 bases are shared with TRDD3. CDR3 length: 18 amino acids. The germline CDR1 and CDR2 sequences are GEAIGNYY and EKD. Trimming at V came to 3 bases and at J to 0 bases, leaving 13 bases not matched to a gene. The CDR3 region has the DNA TGTGCCTGTGACCCCGGGGCTGGGGGATTACTCTACACCGATAAACTCATCTTT. Translated: CACDPGAGGLLYTDKLIF.

This clone has only a few counts. The chain couples TRDV1 to TRDJ1; 8 nucleotides agree with TRDD3. The germline V gene has CDR1 TSWWSYY and CDR2 QGS. V was pared by 1 base and J by 2 bases, with 27 bases of the junction left unmatched. The CDR3 covers 23 residues. CDR3 residues: CALGERNLPWGMSSKTGTDKLIF. The CDR3 nucleotides are TGTGCTCTTGGGGAACGTAATCTCCCGTGGGGGATGTCCTCCAAAACGGGTACCGATAAACTCATCTTT.

This clone came up a few times. This chain joins TRAV38-2/DV8 and TRDJ1; 10 bases map to TRDD3. J lost 0 bases, V lost 2 bases, and 13 bases had no gene match. Germline V gene data show CDR1 as TSESDYY and CDR2 as QEAYKQQN. The CDR3 consists of 19 residues. Here the CDR3 reads CAYRSTGLLGDAYTDKLIF. As DNA, the CDR3 is TGTGCTTATAGGAGTACAGGTTTACTGGGGGATGCCTACACCGATAAACTCATCTTT.

This rearrangement joins TRAV23/DV6 to TRDJ1; D remains unclear. Per the germline V gene, CDR1 is NTAFDY and CDR2 is IRPDVSE (reference sequence). The CDR3 runs to 18 residues. This CDR3 is CAADRLATRCLRADKLIF. The CDR3 DNA reads as TGTGCTGCCGACCGCCTAGCTACTAGGTGTTTGAGGGCCGATAAACTCATCTTT.

V usage is TRDV1 and J usage is TRDJ1, with TRDD3 matching over 10 bases. From germline, CDR1 is TSWWSYY and CDR2 QGS. This CDR3 is 18 amino acids long. J lost 0 bases, V lost 3 bases, and 10 bases had no gene match. CDR3 residues: CALGEPNLGDRDTDKLIF. The CDR3 DNA is TGTGCTCTTGGGGAGCCTAATCTGGGGGATAGGGACACCGATAAACTCATCTTT.